Below, 7 T cell receptor beta chains from the same sample are listed, as sequenced in a study of OX40 agonist ivuxolimab in advanced cancers. This table comes from immunoSEQ multiplex PCR, and its TCRdb copy is limited to in-frame clones, with some not included. The table has 82,000 or so clones, roughly 90% seen once; the top ten hold around 0.64%. Material: CD4+ or CD8+ T cells sorted from blood, obtained in a trial of the OX40 agonist ivuxolimab. These receptors were taken from an adult with an advanced solid tumor such as melanoma, head and neck, liver or kidney cancer.

The chain is built from TRBV7-9 and TRBJ1-2; TRBD1 matches at 7 bases. This CDR3 is built from 14 residues. Germline CDR1 SEHNR, CDR2 FQNEAQ (reference sequence). V lost 4 bases, J lost 2 bases, and 4 bases stayed unmatched. As DNA, the CDR3 is TGTGCCAGCAGCTCCAAGACAGGGAACTATGGCTACACCTTC. This translates into CASSSKTGNYGYTF.

This chain joins TRBV5-5 and TRBJ1-4; D is undetermined. Germline V gives CDR1 SGHKS, CDR2 YYEKEE (reference sequence). V was shortened by 2 bases and J by 5 bases, with 10 bases between the two germline ends. The CDR3 has 14 amino acids. CDR3 amino acids: CASSFTAENEKLFF. CDR3 sequence (DNA): TGTGCCAGCAGCTTTACAGCCGAAAATGAAAAACTGTTTTTT. Together with reference TRBV5-5 and TRBJ1-4, the CDR3 gives the full variable domain: DAGVTQSPTHLIKTRGQQVTLRCSPISGHKSVSWYQQVLGQGPQFIFQYYEKEERGRGNFPDRFSARQFPNYSSELNVNALLLGDSALYLCASSFTAENEKLFFGSGTQLSVL.

This rearrangement joins TRBV11-2 to TRBJ1-2; no clear D gene. The CDR3 loop spans 15 amino acids. The V and J ends lost 5 bases and 4 bases respectively, with 17 bases between them. Germline CDR1 and CDR2: SGHAT and FQNNGV. CDR3: CASSPENSQSYGYTF. The CDR3 bases are TGTGCCAGCAGCCCTGAGAACTCCCAATCCTATGGCTACACCTTC.

V and J are TRBV11-3 and TRBJ2-1; TRBD2 matches at 10 bases. The CDR3 is 16 amino acids. V gave up 5 bases and J gave up 6 bases; unmatched junction bases: 10. Germline V gives CDR1 SGHNT, CDR2 YENEEA. The CDR3: CASSPLLAGEANEQFF. DNA for the CDR3: TGTGCCAGCAGCCCCCTGCTAGCGGGAGAGGCCAATGAGCAGTTCTTC. The complete variable domain, with remaining parts taken from reference TRBV11-3 and TRBJ2-1, reads EAGVVQSPRYKIIEKKQPVAFWCNPISGHNTLYWYLQNLGQGPELLIRYENEEAVDDSQLPKDRFSAERLKGVDSTLKIQPAELGDSAVYLCASSPLLAGEANEQFFGPGTRLTVL.

The CDR3 region is CASSAGIAGDTQYF. CDR3 sequence (DNA): TGTGCCAGCAGCGCTGGGATAGCGGGAGATACGCAGTATTTT. This chain joins TRBV9 and TRBJ2-3; 7 positions match TRBD2. The V gene end was trimmed by 3 bases and the J gene end by 5 bases; junction bases not matched to a gene: 6. The CDR3 sequence is 14 residues long. The V gene's germline CDR1 is SGDLS and CDR2 YYNGEE.

The CDR3 DNA reads as TGCGCCAGCAGGAATGGACAGAATAATGAAAAACTGTTTTTT. As protein: CASRNGQNNEKLFF. The chain couples TRBV5-1 to TRBJ1-4; a possible D gene is TRBD1 (6 bases). The CDR3 length is 14 residues. V lost 5 bases and J 4 bases, leaving 12 bases between the germline ends. Germline V gene lookup returns CDR1 SGHRS and CDR2 YFSETQ.

The rearrangement links TRBV6-1 to TRBJ1-1, with a possible D match to TRBD1 (5 bases). CDR1 MNHNS and CDR2 SASEGT come from the germline V gene. This CDR3 region has 15 residues. V was cut by 4 bases and J by 5 bases, with 17 bases left in between. The CDR3 is CASSALHGGGTEAFF. The CDR3 DNA sequence: TGTGCCAGCAGTGCCCTACACGGGGGGGGAACTGAAGCTTTCTTT.